One and the same sample provided the 24 T cell receptor beta chains below, sequenced in a study of T cell responses to AZD1222 COVID-19 vaccine. TCRdb's table, derived via immunoSEQ multiplex PCR, lists solely in-frame clones and lacks some. The sample has roughly 130,000 clones, 85% to 95% seen once. Source: peripheral blood, taken on day 0 of AZD1222 vaccination. The receptors were sampled from an adult in good health.

CDR3 DNA sequence: TGTGCCAGCAGCCCAGGACTCAATGAGCAGTTCTTC. This gives the protein CASSPGLNEQFF. J is TRBJ2-1 and V is TRBV11-2, with D possibly TRBD2 on 5 matching bases. The V end lost 5 bases, the J end lost 6 bases, and 8 bases lay between the germline ends. CDR1 is SGHAT and CDR2 is FQNNGV in the germline V gene. The CDR3 sequence is 12 residues long.

The chain uses TRBV11-3 and TRBJ2-1; 9 bases fit TRBD2. Unmatched junction bases numbered 4, after V lost 5 bases and J lost 2 bases. This CDR3 spans 15 amino acids. The germline V gene encodes CDR1 SGHNT and CDR2 YENEEA. This CDR3 reads CASSPAGGTYNEQFF. The DNA for the CDR3 is TGTGCCAGCAGCCCCGCGGGGGGGACCTACAATGAGCAGTTCTTC. Together with reference TRBV11-3 and TRBJ2-1, the CDR3 gives the full variable domain: EAGVVQSPRYKIIEKKQPVAFWCNPISGHNTLYWYLQNLGQGPELLIRYENEEAVDDSQLPKDRFSAERLKGVDSTLKIQPAELGDSAVYLCASSPAGGTYNEQFFGPGTRLTVL.

This chain connects TRBV19 to TRBJ1-5; D not certain. The CDR3 has 19 residues. Trimming cost V 4 bases and J 1 base, with 23 bases left between them. Germline CDR1 LNHDA, CDR2 SQIVND (reference sequence). As DNA, the CDR3 is TGTGCCAGTAGTACCCCGCCCCCAGCCGCGCGCGGGAGCAATCAGCCCCAGCATTTT. This gives the protein CASSTPPPAARGSNQPQHF. The full variable domain, its missing parts supplied by reference TRBV19 and TRBJ1-5, is DGGITQSPKYLFRKEGQNVTLSCEQNLNHDAMYWYRQDPGQGLRLIYYSQIVNDFQKGDIAEGYSVSREKKESFPLTVTSAQKNPTAFYLCASSTPPPAARGSNQPQHFGDGTRLSIL.

This rearrangement joins TRBV19 to TRBJ2-1; 13 bases are shared with TRBD2. V lost 6 bases to trimming and J lost 8 bases; unmatched junction nucleotides: 13. The CDR3 sequence is 17 residues long. CDR1 and CDR2 from the germline V gene are LNHDA and SQIVND (reference sequence). CDR3 bases: TGTGCCAGTAGCCCTTTTGGGCTAGGACTAGCGGGAGATGAGCAGTTCTTC. Residues: CASSPFGLGLAGDEQFF.

CDR3 protein: CASSIPGTYEQYF. CDR3 sequence (DNA): TGTGCCAGTAGTATCCCGGGTACCTACGAGCAGTACTTC. This chain links TRBV19 with TRBJ2-7; D gene ambiguous. The CDR3 sequence is 13 residues long. Trimming removed 3 bases at V and 2 bases at J, with 8 bases between. Germline lookup yields CDR1 LNHDA and CDR2 SQIVND (reference sequence). The whole variable domain, filled in from reference TRBV19 and TRBJ2-7, reads DGGITQSPKYLFRKEGQNVTLSCEQNLNHDAMYWYRQDPGQGLRLIYYSQIVNDFQKGDIAEGYSVSREKKESFPLTVTSAQKNPTAFYLCASSIPGTYEQYFGPGTRLTVT.

The V and J genes are TRBV6-5 and TRBJ1-1; unclear D gene. CDR1 is MNHEY and CDR2 is SVGAGI in the germline V gene. This CDR3 is 13 amino acids long. V lost 4 bases to trimming and J lost 4 bases, with 10 bases between them. The CDR3 DNA reads as TGTGCCAGCAGTTCCGGGGAGAGCACTGAAGCTTTCTTT. Its protein product is CASSSGESTEAFF.

This chain uses TRBV28 with TRBJ1-4; 11 bases are shared with TRBD1. This CDR3 is 16 amino acids long. J lost 6 bases, V lost 1 base, and 4 bases had no gene match. Germline CDR1 MDHEN, CDR2 SYDVKM. CDR3 nucleotide sequence: TGTGCCAGCAGTTTATTGGGACAGGGGGGTTATGAAAAACTGTTTTTT. This sequence encodes CASSLLGQGGYEKLFF. Combining the CDR3 with reference TRBV28 and TRBJ1-4 gives the whole variable domain DVKVTQSSRYLVKRTGEKVFLECVQDMDHENMFWYRQDPGLGLRLIYFSYDVKMKEKGDIPEGYSVSREKKERFSLILESASTNQTSMYLCASSLLGQGGYEKLFFGSGTQLSVL.

The CDR3 nucleotides are TGTGCCAGCAGTTACTCAACAGGGGATCGAGAGACCCAGTACTTC. Its translation is CASSYSTGDRETQYF. The chain couples TRBV6-5 to TRBJ2-5; 7 nucleotides match TRBD1. The germline gives CDR1 MNHEY, CDR2 SVGAGI. J was trimmed by 4 bases and V by 0 bases; bases with no gene match: 5. The CDR3 is 15 residues long.

The chain uses TRBV2 and TRBJ1-6; no reliable D call. Per the germline V gene, CDR1 is SNHLY and CDR2 is FYNNEI. Trimming took 6 bases from V and 7 from J, leaving 16 bases between them. This CDR3 has 15 amino acids. As DNA, the CDR3 is TGTGCCAGCAGAATACGAGGAGAAGGAAATTCACCCCTCCACTTT. This gives the protein CASRIRGEGNSPLHF.

V and J are TRBV21-1 and TRBJ1-2; TRBD1 is taken as the D call from the table, unchecked against the DNA. TRBV21-1 constitutes a pseudogene. This CDR3 comprises 12 residues. Here the CDR3 DNA reads TGTGCCAGCTCCAAGGGGTTCGGTGGCTACACCTTC. It yields the protein CASSKGFGGYTF.

The chain has TRBV9 and TRBJ1-2; D not resolved. This CDR3 is built from 12 residues. In germline, CDR1 is SGDLS, CDR2 YYNGEE. Trimming left V 3 bases short and J 8 bases short, with 11 bases between. CDR3 in amino acids: CASSEAFGGYTF. The CDR3 bases are TGTGCCAGCAGCGAGGCCTTCGGGGGCTACACCTTC.

The chain employs TRBV2 and TRBJ2-5, with 7 bases identical to TRBD2. Germline CDR1 is SNHLY and CDR2 is FYNNEI. This CDR3 region has 12 residues. V shed 11 bases, J shed 1 base, and the junction held 4 bases outside the gene matches. This CDR3 reads CAGGTTQETQYF. CDR3 bases: TGTGCCGGAGGGACTACCCAAGAGACCCAGTACTTC. The entire variable domain, with the rest obtained from reference TRBV2 and TRBJ2-5, is as follows: EPEVTQTPSHQVTQMGQEVILRCVPISNHLYFYWYRQILGQKVEFLVSFYNNEISEKSEIFDDQFSVERPDGSNFTLKIRSTKLEDSAMYFCAGGTTQETQYFGPGTRLLVL.

The chain couples TRBV18 to TRBJ1-1, with D possibly TRBD1 on 5 matching bases. CDR3 length: 15 amino acids. Looked up from germline, CDR1 is KGHSH and CDR2 is LQKENI. V lost 0 bases and J 1 base, leaving 9 bases between the germline ends. The CDR3: CASSPPIRENTEAFF. CDR3 nucleotide sequence: TGTGCCAGCTCACCACCGATCAGGGAGAACACTGAAGCTTTCTTT.

The chain is built from TRBV7-9 and TRBJ1-6; the match to TRBD1 covers 11 bases. Germline CDR1 is SEHNR and CDR2 is FQNEAQ (reference sequence). The CDR3 contains 16 residues. The ends lost 5 bases at V and 8 bases at J; junction bases unmatched: 8. CDR3 amino acids: CASSALPGQGDSPLHF. The CDR3 nucleotides read TGTGCCAGCAGCGCGCTACCGGGACAGGGGGATTCACCCCTCCACTTT.

This clone appeared a single time. This chain links TRBV5-6 with TRBJ1-1; D ambiguous. The CDR3 has 14 amino acids. Trimming shortened V by 1 base and J by 4 bases, and 11 bases separated the two germline ends. Germline assignment: CDR1 SGHDT and CDR2 YYEEEE. CDR3: CASSLRGLATEAFF. The CDR3, as DNA: TGTGCCAGCAGCTTGCGAGGTCTAGCCACTGAAGCTTTCTTT.

This chain joins TRBV28 and TRBJ1-6, with D unclear. The CDR3 is made up of 12 amino acids. Germline CDR1 MDHEN, CDR2 SYDVKM. This CDR3 is CASAWDNSPLHF. CDR3 sequence (DNA): TGTGCAAGCGCTTGGGATAATTCACCCCTCCACTTT. Drawing the rest from reference TRBV28 and TRBJ1-6, the complete variable domain is DVKVTQSSRYLVKRTGEKVFLECVQDMDHENMFWYRQDPGLGLRLIYFSYDVKMKEKGDIPEGYSVSREKKERFSLILESASTNQTSMYLCASAWDNSPLHFGNGTRLTVT.

This clone occurred once. The chain joins TRBV7-2 to TRBJ2-2; D gene ambiguous. V was shortened by 1 base and J by 6 bases, with 6 bases between the two germline ends. CDR3 length: 13 amino acids. CDR1 SGHTA and CDR2 FQGNSA come from the germline V gene. CDR3 nucleotide sequence: TGTGCCAGCAGCTTAGATGTCCCCGGGGAGCTGTTTTTT. Translated, it gives CASSLDVPGELFF.

The chain employs TRBV3-1 (or the pseudogene TRBV3-2) and TRBJ1-4; D gene unclear. The CDR3 sequence is 13 residues long. CDR1 LGHDT and CDR2 YNNKEL come from the germline V gene (reference sequence). V dropped 1 base and J dropped 7 bases, with 7 bases sitting between them. CDR3 in amino acids: CASSQVAAEKLFF. The CDR3 coding sequence is TGTGCCAGCAGCCAAGTAGCGGCTGAAAAACTGTTTTTT.

This chain uses TRBV28 with TRBJ1-5; the D is unclear. Trimming removed 4 bases at V and 0 bases at J, with 10 bases between. The germline gives CDR1 MDHEN, CDR2 SYDVKM. The CDR3 length is 15 residues. DNA for the CDR3: TGTGCCAGCAGTTCTTTCGGAGATAGCAATCAGCCCCAGCATTTT. It is translated as CASSSFGDSNQPQHF.

This clone has just one count. The chain links TRBV6-5 to TRBJ1-2, with a weak D call TRBD1 (5 bases). Trimming pared 5 bases from V and 8 bases from J, leaving 15 bases between. CDR1 is MNHEY and CDR2 is SVGAGI in the germline V gene. The CDR3 sequence is 13 residues long. The CDR3 DNA follows: TGTGCCAGCAGTCCGGGACCTTCAGGAGGCTACACCTTC. This codes for CASSPGPSGGYTF.

The chain joins TRBV3-1 (or the pseudogene TRBV3-2) to TRBJ1-2; 7 bases line up with TRBD1. V lost 3 bases, J lost 7 bases, and 11 bases stayed unmatched. The CDR3 sequence is 15 residues long. Germline V gene sequence: CDR1 LGHDT, CDR2 YNNKEL (reference sequence). As DNA, the CDR3 is TGTGCCAGCAGCCAGGAAGACCGGGACAGTACTGGCTACACCTTC. Protein: CASSQEDRDSTGYTF.

The chain employs TRBV3-1 (or the pseudogene TRBV3-2) and TRBJ2-1; D may be TRBD2 (5 bases). The germline V and J ends were trimmed by 6 bases and 2 bases, with 11 bases remaining between them. Germline V lookup: CDR1 LGHDT, CDR2 YNNKEL (reference sequence). The length of the CDR3 is 14 residues. The CDR3 sequence is CASRGVTAYNEQFF. In nucleotides, the CDR3 is TGTGCCAGCAGGGGAGTTACCGCCTACAATGAGCAGTTCTTC.

CDR3 DNA: TGCGCCAGCAGTTTTCCCCGGGACAGGGTCTACGAGCAGTACTTC. Encoded protein: CASSFPRDRVYEQYF. The genes are TRBV23-1 and TRBJ2-7, with 9 bases identical to TRBD1. TRBV23-1 carries the ORF label, with uncertain function. The length of the CDR3 is 15 residues. With 5 bases clipped from V and 3 bases from J, the junction kept 8 bases outside the gene matches.

The chain employs TRBV19 and TRBJ2-1; TRBD2 matches 14 bases. Germline CDR1 is LNHDA and CDR2 is SQIVND (reference sequence). This CDR3 has 15 amino acids. V lost 5 bases, J lost 9 bases, and 6 bases stayed unmatched. The CDR3 sequence is CASSGLAGGWGEQFF. The CDR3 bases are TGTGCCAGTAGTGGACTAGCGGGAGGTTGGGGTGAGCAGTTCTTC.